This paragraph covers one T cell receptor (beta chain) sequence. The antigen remains unidentified. The PCR used 60 V beta and 13 J beta primers. Data came from immunoSEQ multiplex PCR; TCRdb stores just in-frame clones and leaves some out. The table lists around 60,000 clones, roughly nine tenths of them singletons. Described time point: after dendritic cell vaccination, including at tumor progression/relapse. The data originate from a study of glioma-infiltrating T cells after dendritic cell vaccination. Findings and caveats of the study: Few patients contributed both blood and tumor specimens. Higher pretreatment TIL content predicted longer progression-free time and survival.

The source material was blood, sampled after dendritic cell vaccination. The TCR sequence derives from a human donor with glioblastoma.

CDR3 loop: CASSSPSGGGGNEQFF. CDR3 nucleotides: TGTGCCAGCAGCTCACCTAGCGGGGGAGGGGGCAATGAGCAGTTCTTC. The gene calls are TRBV7-2 and TRBJ2-1; 10 bases are shared with TRBD2. Germline values: CDR1 SGHTA, CDR2 FQGNSA. The CDR3 is made up of 16 amino acids. V shed 4 bases and J 6 bases; nucleotides not matched to a gene: 9.